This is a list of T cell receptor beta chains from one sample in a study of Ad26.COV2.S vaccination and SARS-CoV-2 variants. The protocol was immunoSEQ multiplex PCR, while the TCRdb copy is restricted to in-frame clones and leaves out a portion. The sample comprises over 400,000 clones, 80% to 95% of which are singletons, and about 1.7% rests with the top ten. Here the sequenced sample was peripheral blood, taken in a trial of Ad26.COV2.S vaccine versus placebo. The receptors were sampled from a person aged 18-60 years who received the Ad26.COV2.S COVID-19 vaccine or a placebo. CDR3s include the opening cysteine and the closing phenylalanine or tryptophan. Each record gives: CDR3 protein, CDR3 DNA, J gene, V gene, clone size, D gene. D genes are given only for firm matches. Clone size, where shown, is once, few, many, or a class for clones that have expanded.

CDR3aa: CASRGYSDEQFF; CDR3nt: TGTGCCAGCAGGGGGTATTCTGATGAGCAGTTCTTC; j_gene: TRBJ2-1; v_gene: TRBV11-3; abundance: few; d_gene: NA
CDR3aa: CASSQEWSPLKNTEAFF; CDR3nt: TGCGCCAGCAGCCAAGAATGGAGCCCGTTAAAGAACACTGAAGCTTTCTTT; j_gene: TRBJ1-1; v_gene: TRBV4-3; abundance: NA; d_gene: NA
CDR3aa: CASSPMVYSGECTGELFF; CDR3nt: TGTGCCAGCAGCCCGATGGTTTATAGCGGGGAGTGCACCGGGGAGCTGTTTTTT; j_gene: TRBJ2-2; v_gene: TRBV3-1/TRBV3-2; abundance: NA; d_gene: TRBD2
CDR3aa: CASSQDPAGSTYEQYF; CDR3nt: TGCGCCAGCAGCCAAGATCCGGCAGGCTCAACCTACGAGCAGTACTTC; j_gene: TRBJ2-7; v_gene: TRBV4-3; abundance: NA; d_gene: NA
CDR3aa: CASRLQGAYNSPLHF; CDR3nt: TGTGCCAGTAGGTTACAGGGGGCTTATAATTCACCCCTCCACTTT; j_gene: TRBJ1-6; v_gene: TRBV27; abundance: NA; d_gene: TRBD1
CDR3aa: CATIRSGGGDTQYF; CDR3nt: TGTGCCACCATACGTAGCGGGGGGGGAGATACGCAGTATTTT; j_gene: TRBJ2-3; v_gene: TRBV6-5; abundance: NA; d_gene: TRBD2
CDR3aa: CASNDGSGNTIYF; CDR3nt: TGCGCCAGCAACGACGGCTCTGGAAACACCATATATTTT; j_gene: TRBJ1-3; v_gene: TRBV10-2; abundance: NA; d_gene: NA
CDR3aa: CASSFRGTVSYGYTF; CDR3nt: TGTGCCAGCAGTTTCCGAGGGACAGTTAGCTATGGCTACACCTTC; j_gene: TRBJ1-2; v_gene: TRBV28; abundance: NA; d_gene: TRBD1
CDR3aa: CATGGLPGDDEQFF; CDR3nt: TGTGCCACAGGTGGTCTCCCCGGGGACGATGAGCAGTTCTTC; j_gene: TRBJ2-1; v_gene: TRBV24-1; abundance: NA; d_gene: NA
CDR3aa: CASSLGLRETQYF; CDR3nt: TGCGCCAGCAGTTTAGGACTACGGGAGACCCAGTACTTC; j_gene: TRBJ2-5; v_gene: TRBV10-1; abundance: NA; d_gene: NA
CDR3aa: CASSLAGGEKRTQYF; CDR3nt: TGTGCCAGCAGCTTAGCAGGGGGGGAGAAGCGAACCCAGTACTTC; j_gene: TRBJ2-5; v_gene: TRBV7-2; abundance: NA; d_gene: NA
CDR3aa: CASSQGSGYTF; CDR3nt: TGCGCCAGCAGCCAGGGAAGTGGCTACACCTTC; j_gene: TRBJ1-2; v_gene: TRBV4-1; abundance: NA; d_gene: NA
CDR3aa: CASTTHPSGGRHEQFF; CDR3nt: TGTGCCAGCACCACCCACCCTAGCGGGGGCCGCCATGAGCAGTTCTTC; j_gene: TRBJ2-1; v_gene: TRBV5-4; abundance: NA; d_gene: TRBD2
CDR3aa: CASSNTDNDNEQFF; CDR3nt: TGTGCCAGTAGTAATACCGACAACGACAATGAGCAGTTCTTC; j_gene: TRBJ2-1; v_gene: TRBV19; abundance: NA; d_gene: NA
CDR3aa: CASSPVSGHEQYF; CDR3nt: TGTGCCAGTAGTCCCGTCAGCGGCCACGAGCAGTACTTC; j_gene: TRBJ2-7; v_gene: TRBV19; abundance: NA; d_gene: NA
CDR3aa: CASSDSWGDEQFF; CDR3nt: TGTGCCAGCAGTGACTCGTGGGGGGATGAGCAGTTCTTC; j_gene: TRBJ2-1; v_gene: TRBV6-4; abundance: NA; d_gene: NA
CDR3aa: CASSSERSSGANVLTF; CDR3nt: TGTGCCAGCAGCTCAGAACGTAGCTCTGGGGCCAACGTCCTGACTTTC; j_gene: TRBJ2-6; v_gene: TRBV5-4; abundance: once; d_gene: NA
CDR3aa: CASSPIASEQYF; CDR3nt: TGTGCCAGCAGCCCAATTGCCTCCGAGCAGTACTTC; j_gene: TRBJ2-7; v_gene: TRBV7-9; abundance: NA; d_gene: NA
CDR3aa: CASSQGLSGAGGGEQYF; CDR3nt: TGCGCCAGCAGCCAAGGCCTTAGCGGGGCGGGCGGGGGAGAGCAGTACTTC; j_gene: TRBJ2-7; v_gene: TRBV4-3; abundance: NA; d_gene: TRBD2
CDR3aa: CASSQQGVGSPLHF; CDR3nt: TGTGCCAGCAGCCAACAGGGGGTGGGTTCACCCCTCCACTTT; j_gene: TRBJ1-6; v_gene: TRBV7-2; abundance: NA; d_gene: TRBD1
CDR3aa: CASSFEHTDTQYF; CDR3nt: TGTGCCAGCAGCTTCGAACACACAGATACGCAGTATTTT; j_gene: TRBJ2-3; v_gene: TRBV7-9; abundance: NA; d_gene: NA
CDR3aa: CASSPQGTNEQFF; CDR3nt: TGTGCCAGTAGTCCACAGGGTACGAATGAGCAGTTCTTC; j_gene: TRBJ2-1; v_gene: TRBV19; abundance: NA; d_gene: NA
CDR3aa: CATSRGRGGRTIGERTF; CDR3nt: TGTGCCACCAGCAGAGGCAGAGGGGGACGGACTATTGGGGAAAGGACCTTC; j_gene: TRBJ1-2; v_gene: TRBV15; abundance: NA; d_gene: NA
CDR3aa: CASSLIGTGGNEQFF; CDR3nt: TGTGCCAGCAGTTTAATAGGGACAGGGGGCAATGAGCAGTTCTTC; j_gene: TRBJ2-1; v_gene: TRBV28; abundance: NA; d_gene: TRBD1
CDR3aa: CATSNGLADVTQETQYF; CDR3nt: TGTGCCACCAGCAATGGACTAGCGGACGTAACACAAGAGACCCAGTACTTC; j_gene: TRBJ2-5; v_gene: TRBV15; abundance: NA; d_gene: TRBD2
CDR3aa: CASSLEASRDSYYEQYF; CDR3nt: TGTGCCAGCAGCTTGGAGGCAAGCCGGGACAGTTACTACGAGCAGTACTTC; j_gene: TRBJ2-7; v_gene: TRBV5-6; abundance: NA; d_gene: TRBD1
CDR3aa: CASRYAGALELNTEAFF; CDR3nt: TGTGCCAGCAGATACGCCGGGGCCCTAGAGTTGAACACTGAAGCTTTCTTT; j_gene: TRBJ1-1; v_gene: TRBV21-1; abundance: NA; d_gene: NA
CDR3aa: CASSVTGTAEEKLFF; CDR3nt: TGTGCCAGCAGCGTCACCGGGACGGCGGAAGAAAAACTGTTTTTT; j_gene: TRBJ1-4; v_gene: TRBV9; abundance: NA; d_gene: NA
CDR3aa: CASSTLMPYEQYF; CDR3nt: TGTGCCAGCAGTACCTTGATGCCGTACGAGCAGTACTTC; j_gene: TRBJ2-7; v_gene: TRBV28; abundance: NA; d_gene: NA
CDR3aa: CASSQQYTPYEQYF; CDR3nt: TGCGCCAGCAGCCAACAGTACACTCCCTACGAGCAGTACTTC; j_gene: TRBJ2-7; v_gene: TRBV4-1; abundance: NA; d_gene: NA
CDR3aa: CASSLIGTSGGSGQYF; CDR3nt: TGTGCCAGCAGTCTTATAGGGACTAGCGGGGGAAGCGGGCAGTATTTT; j_gene: TRBJ2-3; v_gene: TRBV6-2/TRBV6-3; abundance: NA; d_gene: TRBD2
CDR3aa: CADGVTGLMNTEAFF; CDR3nt: TGTGCCGACGGCGTAACAGGGCTGATGAACACTGAAGCTTTCTTT; j_gene: TRBJ1-1; v_gene: TRBV7-9; abundance: NA; d_gene: NA
CDR3aa: CASSLVAQHGYTF; CDR3nt: TGTGCCAGCAGCTTAGTCGCACAACATGGCTACACCTTC; j_gene: TRBJ1-2; v_gene: TRBV7-9; abundance: once; d_gene: NA
CDR3aa: CASSQGLAGGPIFEQYF; CDR3nt: TGTGCCAGCAGCCAAGGACTAGCGGGGGGCCCAATATTTGAGCAGTACTTC; j_gene: TRBJ2-7; v_gene: TRBV3-1/TRBV3-2; abundance: NA; d_gene: TRBD2
CDR3aa: CASSPSGRFNTEAFF; CDR3nt: TGTGCCAGCAGCCCTAGCGGGCGGTTCAACACTGAAGCTTTCTTT; j_gene: TRBJ1-1; v_gene: TRBV7-2; abundance: NA; d_gene: NA
CDR3aa: CSALGQTNTGELFF; CDR3nt: TGCAGCGCCCTGGGACAAACGAACACCGGGGAGCTGTTTTTT; j_gene: TRBJ2-2; v_gene: TRBV29-1; abundance: NA; d_gene: NA
CDR3aa: CASSLQGAYTGELFF; CDR3nt: TGCGCCAGCAGCTTACAGGGCGCCTACACCGGGGAGCTGTTTTTT; j_gene: TRBJ2-2; v_gene: TRBV5-1; abundance: NA; d_gene: NA
CDR3aa: CASSYSGTGYEQYF; CDR3nt: TGTGCCAGCAGTTACTCCGGGACAGGCTACGAGCAGTACTTC; j_gene: TRBJ2-7; v_gene: TRBV6-2/TRBV6-3; abundance: NA; d_gene: TRBD1
CDR3aa: CASSLGAITGESNQPQHF; CDR3nt: TGTGCCAGCAGCTTAGGGGCCATCACAGGGGAGTCAAATCAGCCCCAGCATTTT; j_gene: TRBJ1-5; v_gene: TRBV7-9; abundance: NA; d_gene: TRBD1
CDR3aa: CASRNAYTYEQYF; CDR3nt: TGTGCCAGCAGGAACGCGTATACCTACGAGCAGTACTTC; j_gene: TRBJ2-7; v_gene: TRBV6-4; abundance: NA; d_gene: NA
CDR3aa: CASSWGSFATNEKLFF; CDR3nt: TGTGCCAGCAGTTGGGGGAGTTTCGCAACTAATGAAAAACTGTTTTTT; j_gene: TRBJ1-4; v_gene: TRBV6-5; abundance: NA; d_gene: NA
CDR3aa: CASSDRGVAFF; CDR3nt: TGTGCCAGCAGCGACAGGGGGGTAGCTTTCTTT; j_gene: TRBJ1-1; v_gene: TRBV11-2; abundance: NA; d_gene: TRBD1
CDR3aa: CASSFTSGGDNEQFF; CDR3nt: TGTGCCAGCAGTTTCACTAGCGGGGGGGACAATGAGCAGTTCTTC; j_gene: TRBJ2-1; v_gene: TRBV27; abundance: NA; d_gene: TRBD2
CDR3aa: CASSLSGGDEQYF; CDR3nt: TGTGCCAGCAGCTTAAGCGGGGGCGACGAGCAGTACTTC; j_gene: TRBJ2-7; v_gene: TRBV7-6; abundance: NA; d_gene: TRBD2
CDR3aa: CASSMLASTGELFF; CDR3nt: TGTGCCAGCAGTATGTTAGCGAGCACCGGGGAGCTGTTTTTT; j_gene: TRBJ2-2; v_gene: TRBV6-4; abundance: NA; d_gene: NA
CDR3aa: CASRYREGGYTF; CDR3nt: TGCGCCAGCAGATACAGGGAGGGTGGCTACACCTTC; j_gene: TRBJ1-2; v_gene: TRBV10-2; abundance: NA; d_gene: NA
CDR3aa: CASSFSAAGGANVLTF; CDR3nt: TGTGCCAGCAGTTTTTCTGCGGCTGGTGGGGCCAACGTCCTGACTTTC; j_gene: TRBJ2-6; v_gene: TRBV28; abundance: NA; d_gene: NA
CDR3aa: CASSSFSSDNSPLHF; CDR3nt: TGTGCCAGCAGTTCCTTCTCGTCCGATAATTCACCCCTCCACTTT; j_gene: TRBJ1-6; v_gene: TRBV6-6; abundance: NA; d_gene: NA
CDR3aa: CASSLAGGQGPSYTF; CDR3nt: TGTGCCAGCAGCTTAGCCGGGGGACAGGGGCCATCCTACACCTTC; j_gene: TRBJ1-2; v_gene: TRBV7-2; abundance: NA; d_gene: TRBD1
CDR3aa: CASSRLDRGSAGNTEAFF; CDR3nt: TGTGCCAGCAGCCGCCTGGACAGGGGCTCGGCAGGGAACACTGAAGCTTTCTTT; j_gene: TRBJ1-1; v_gene: TRBV6-2/TRBV6-3; abundance: NA; d_gene: TRBD1
CDR3aa: CASSHPRWRSYNEQFF; CDR3nt: TGTGCCAGCAGCCACCCTAGATGGAGGTCCTACAATGAGCAGTTCTTC; j_gene: TRBJ2-1; v_gene: TRBV7-8; abundance: NA; d_gene: NA
CDR3aa: CATSGRTSLEQYF; CDR3nt: TGTGCCACCAGTGGGAGAACCTCTTTGGAGCAGTACTTC; j_gene: TRBJ2-7; v_gene: TRBV24-1; abundance: NA; d_gene: NA
CDR3aa: CASSAGAYNEQFF; CDR3nt: TGCGCCAGCAGTGCCGGGGCCTACAATGAGCAGTTCTTC; j_gene: TRBJ2-1; v_gene: TRBV10-1; abundance: NA; d_gene: NA
CDR3aa: CASSASSGANVLTF; CDR3nt: TGTGCCAGCAGCGCAAGCTCTGGGGCCAACGTCCTGACTTTC; j_gene: TRBJ2-6; v_gene: TRBV13; abundance: once; d_gene: NA
CDR3aa: CASSFRQGSGYEQYF; CDR3nt: TGTGCCAGCAGCTTTCGACAGGGGTCGGGCTACGAGCAGTACTTC; j_gene: TRBJ2-7; v_gene: TRBV5-5; abundance: NA; d_gene: TRBD1
CDR3aa: CSAIGEKLFF; CDR3nt: TGCAGTGCCATCGGTGAAAAACTGTTTTTT; j_gene: TRBJ1-4; v_gene: TRBV20-1; abundance: NA; d_gene: NA
CDR3aa: CASSVVGAGAFQETQYF; CDR3nt: TGTGCCAGCAGCGTAGTAGGAGCGGGGGCCTTCCAAGAGACCCAGTACTTC; j_gene: TRBJ2-5; v_gene: TRBV9; abundance: NA; d_gene: TRBD2